The 15 T cell receptor beta chains listed next were all sequenced from one sample in a study of neurological immune-mediated disorders. One entry per CDR3 protein, called by TCRdb with MiXCR from the 5' RACE reads. Of tens of thousands of distinct CDR3 sequences listed, 5.2% were seen once; the top ten hold around 7%. The sequencing input was PBMCs. The source of these receptors is a man aged 18 to 35 with multiple sclerosis.

On this clonotype itself: Germline is not matched at one junction end, which may reflect a read error. The V call is TRBV12-3 or TRBV12-4, the J call TRBJ1-5, with D possibly matching TRBD1 (6 bases). CDR3 length equals 14 residues. The CDR3 DNA is TGTGCCAGCAGCATAGGACAGCTAAATCAGCCCCAGAATTTT. This translates into CASSIGQLNQPQNF.

This clonotype was observed many times. The gene calls are TRBV5-1 and TRBJ1-6, with unresolved D. The V end lost 0 bases, the J end lost 5 bases, and 3 bases lay between the germline ends. Germline assignment: CDR1 SGHRS and CDR2 YFSETQ. The CDR3 sequence is 13 residues long. CDR3 in DNA: TGCGCCAGCAGCTTGGTGAATAATTCACCCCTCCACTTT. Its protein is CASSLVNNSPLHF.

This clonotype was found many times. V is TRBV28 and J is TRBJ2-3, with unresolved D. The V gene lost 1 base and the J gene lost 7 bases, with 6 bases spanning the gap. This CDR3 has 12 residues. CDR1 MDHEN and CDR2 SYDVKM come from the germline V gene. CDR3 in amino acids: CASSLYPNTQYF. The CDR3 bases are TGTGCCAGCAGTTTATACCCGAATACGCAGTATTTT.

This clonotype was counted between two and nine times. V is TRBV6-6 and J is TRBJ1-4, with TRBD1 identical over 11 bases. The CDR3 is 15 residues long. Germline CDR1 and CDR2: MNHNY and SVGAGI (reference sequence). Germline trimming cut 4 bases from V and 8 bases from J; bases unmatched to any gene: 6. The CDR3 is CASSFGTGGNEKLFF. CDR3 in DNA: TGTGCCAGCAGTTTCGGGACAGGGGGTAACGAAAAACTGTTTTTT.

This clonotype was found many times. J is TRBJ2-1 and V is TRBV2; 8 bases are shared with TRBD1. V dropped 7 bases and J dropped 5; count of bases not matched to a gene: 7. Germline V lookup: CDR1 SNHLY, CDR2 FYNNEI. The CDR3 has 14 residues. CDR3 nucleotides: TGTGCCAGCAACCGGGACAGGATTAACAATGAGCAGTTCTTC. Its protein product is CASNRDRINNEQFF.

The chain links TRBV7-8 to TRBJ2-1, with 8 bases matching TRBD2. The V gene end was trimmed by 5 bases and the J gene end by 3 bases; junction bases not matched to a gene: 9. CDR3 length: 16 residues. CDR1 and CDR2 (germline): SGHVS, FQNEAQ. The CDR3 is CASSENGGVGYNEQFF. For the CDR3, the DNA is TGTGCCAGCAGCGAAAACGGGGGGGTAGGCTACAATGAGCAGTTCTTC.

This clonotype was observed at least ten times. The CDR3 DNA follows: TGTGCCAGCAGCCGTAAGACAGGGGGAAACACCATATATTTT. This codes for CASSRKTGGNTIYF. V is TRBV6-6 and J is TRBJ1-3, with TRBD1 matching over 7 bases. Germline CDR1 reads MNHNY; CDR2 reads SVGAGI (reference sequence). The CDR3 has 14 amino acids. With V trimmed by 6 bases and J by 4 bases, 6 bases remained unmatched.

Ten or more counts support this clonotype. The rearrangement joins TRBV10-3 to TRBJ2-2, with 10 bases lining up with TRBD1. The CDR3 extends over 15 amino acids. CDR1 is ENHRY and CDR2 is SYGVKD in the germline V gene. V lost 6 bases and J lost 5; bases outside the gene matches: 6. The CDR3 spells CAISWDRGRTGELFF. The CDR3 DNA sequence: TGTGCCATCAGCTGGGACAGGGGCCGAACCGGGGAGCTGTTTTTT.

This clonotype has at least ten counts. The chain couples TRBV5-1 to TRBJ2-5; TRBD1 might be the D (7 bases). This CDR3 contains 13 residues. V was shortened by 7 bases and J by 4 bases, with 14 bases between the two germline ends. CDR1 and CDR2 (germline): SGHRS, YFSETQ. The CDR3 region has the DNA TGCGCCAGCCAGGGGGTGCGGGGAGAGACCCAGTACTTC. Amino acids: CASQGVRGETQYF.

This clonotype was seen many times. The chain joins TRBV10-3 to TRBJ1-2; D gene ambiguous. This CDR3 region has 14 residues. Germline V CDR1 and CDR2: ENHRY, SYGVKD. V lost 0 bases and J 1 base, leaving 6 bases between the germline ends. CDR3 loop: CAISESVSNYGYTF. The DNA of the CDR3 is TGTGCCATCAGTGAGTCGGTCAGTAACTATGGCTACACCTTC.

At least ten counts were recorded for this clonotype. This chain links TRBV10-3 with TRBJ2-1; D assignment may be TRBD1 or TRBD2 (5 bases each). V lost 6 bases to trimming and J lost 8 bases, with 14 bases between them. The CDR3 totals 13 residues. Germline CDR1 reads ENHRY; CDR2 reads SYGVKD. This CDR3 is CAIRPSRGDEQFF. Written as DNA, the CDR3 is TGTGCCATCAGGCCGTCCCGGGGCGATGAGCAGTTCTTC.

About this clonotype itself: This could be a read error, since a much larger clone is one nucleotide away. V usage is TRBV12-3 or TRBV12-4 and J usage is TRBJ2-6; D possibly corresponds to TRBD1 (5 bases). The CDR3 is made up of 14 amino acids. CDR3 DNA sequence: TGTGCCAGCAGGTGGCTTTCTGGGGCCAAAGTCCTGACTTTC. This sequence encodes CASRWLSGAKVLTF.

The genes are TRBV30 and TRBJ1-6; D not resolved. Germline V gene lookup returns CDR1 GTSNPN and CDR2 SVGIG (reference sequence). CDR3 size: 14 residues. The ends were cut back, 8 bases at V and 4 bases at J, with 15 bases in the middle. In DNA, the CDR3 is TGTGCCGCCCTACCCGGGCGGTATAATTCACCCCTCCACTTT. Translation: CAALPGRYNSPLHF.

This clonotype has at least ten counts. The chain uses TRBV12-3 or TRBV12-4 and TRBJ1-2, with 8 bases that match TRBD1. This CDR3 has 13 residues. After removal of 6 bases from V and 4 bases from J, the junction contained 4 bases not matched to a gene. The CDR3 DNA reads TGTGCCAGCAGCCCCGGACAGGGCTATGGCTACACCTTC. Translation gives CASSPGQGYGYTF.

The chain links TRBV3-1 to TRBJ2-6; D unresolved. The CDR3 has 15 residues. Between the trimmed V and J ends, which lost 5 bases and 2 bases, there was a span of 10 bases. Germline CDR1 is LGHDT and CDR2 is YNNKEL (reference sequence). The CDR3 loop reads CASSDFSAGANVLTF. CDR3 in DNA: TGTGCCAGCAGCGACTTTAGTGCTGGGGCCAACGTCCTGACTTTC.